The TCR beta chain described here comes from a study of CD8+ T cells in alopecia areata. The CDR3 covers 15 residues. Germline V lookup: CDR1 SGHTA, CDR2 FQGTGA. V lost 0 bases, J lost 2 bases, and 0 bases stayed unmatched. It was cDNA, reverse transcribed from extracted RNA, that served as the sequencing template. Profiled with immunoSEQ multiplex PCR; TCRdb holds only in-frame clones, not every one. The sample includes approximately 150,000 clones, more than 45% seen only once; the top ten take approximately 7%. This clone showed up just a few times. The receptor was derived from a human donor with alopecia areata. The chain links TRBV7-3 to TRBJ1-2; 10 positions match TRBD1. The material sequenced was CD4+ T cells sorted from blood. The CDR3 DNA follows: TGTGCCAGCAGCTTAACGGGACAGGGGAACTATGGCTACACCTTC. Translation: CASSLTGQGNYGYTF. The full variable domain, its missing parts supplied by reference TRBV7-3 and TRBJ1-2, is GAGVSQTPSNKVTEKGKYVELRCDPISGHTALYWYRQSLGQGPEFLIYFQGTGAADDSGLPNDRFFAVRPEGSVSTLKIQRTERGDSAVYLCASSLTGQGNYGYTFGSGTRLTVV.